The 7 T cell receptor beta chains below were found in one sample sequenced in a study of blood T cell repertoires in COVID-19. Clones were read by immunoSEQ multiplex PCR, and TCRdb kept only the in-frame ones, dropping some. The data hold about 350,000 clones, with about 88% observed a single time. The specimen was PBMCs or T cells enriched from blood (not recorded which). These receptors originate from a woman in her 30s who had recovered from COVID-19.

The CDR3 is CATSTGLGRSDTQYF. The CDR3 coding sequence is TGTGCCACCAGCACTGGACTAGGGAGGTCGGATACGCAGTATTTT. The rearrangement links TRBV15 to TRBJ2-3; TRBD2 aligns across 7 bases. This CDR3 spans 15 amino acids. V lost 4 bases, J lost 6 bases, and 10 bases stayed unmatched. CDR1 is LNHNV, CDR2 YYDKDF, per germline (reference sequence).

V usage is TRBV7-2 and J usage is TRBJ2-3; TRBD2 matches 10 bases. V was pared by 5 bases and J by 6 bases, with 8 bases of the junction left unmatched. The germline CDR1 and CDR2 sequences are SGHTA and FQGNSA. CDR3 length equals 15 residues. CDR3 sequence (DNA): TGTGCCAGCAGCCCCTCTAGCGGGGGACTGGATACGCAGTATTTT. Its translation: CASSPSSGGLDTQYF. The whole variable domain, remainder taken from reference TRBV7-2 and TRBJ2-3, is GAGVSQSPSNKVTEKGKDVELRCDPISGHTALYWYRQSLGQGLEFLIYFQGNSAPDKSGLPSDRFSAERTGGSVSTLTIQRTQQEDSAVYLCASSPSSGGLDTQYFGPGTRLTVL.

The CDR3 region has the DNA TGCGCCAGCAGCTTTACAGGGTCGGACAATGAGCAGTTCTTC. Amino acids: CASSFTGSDNEQFF. The V and J genes are TRBV5-1 and TRBJ2-1, with D possibly TRBD1 on 6 matching bases. The V gene's germline CDR1 is SGHRS and CDR2 YFSETQ. V gave up 2 bases and J gave up 5 bases, with 11 bases separating them. This CDR3 has 14 residues. Supplemented by reference TRBV5-1 and TRBJ2-1, the full variable domain reads KAGVTQTPRYLIKTRGQQVTLSCSPISGHRSVSWYQQTPGQGLQFLFEYFSETQRNKGNFPGRFSGRQFSNSRSEMNVSTLELGDSALYLCASSFTGSDNEQFFGPGTRLTVL.

The chain carries TRBV7-9 and TRBJ2-7; D perhaps matches TRBD1 (6 bases). The V gene lost 5 bases and the J gene lost 5 bases, with 16 bases spanning the gap. The CDR3 contains 14 residues. From germline, CDR1 is SEHNR and CDR2 FQNEAQ (reference sequence). CDR3 nucleotide sequence: TGTGCCAGCAGCCTGACAGGCATGTATCACGAGCAGTACTTC. Translating gives CASSLTGMYHEQYF.

In the case of this clone: This CDR3 is also generated by other DNA sequences in the sample. This rearrangement joins TRBV2 to TRBJ2-7, with 8 nucleotides matching TRBD1. Germline loops: CDR1 SNHLY, CDR2 FYNNEI. The CDR3 consists of 13 residues. J gave up 3 bases and V 4 bases, and 2 bases lay outside the gene matches. The CDR3 sequence: CASSVDRGYEQYF. The CDR3 DNA reads TGTGCCAGCAGTGTTGACAGGGGCTACGAGCAGTACTTC.

This clone was seen just once. The genes are TRBV3-1 (or the pseudogene TRBV3-2) and TRBJ2-1; 7 bases align to TRBD1. With 2 bases clipped from V and 5 bases from J, the junction kept 3 bases outside the gene matches. Germline V gene lookup returns CDR1 LGHDT and CDR2 YNNKEL (reference sequence). The CDR3 runs 14 residues. The CDR3 here is CASSQTTGNNEQFF. The CDR3 DNA is TGTGCCAGCAGCCAAACGACAGGGAACAATGAGCAGTTCTTC.

V is TRBV18 and J is TRBJ2-5, with D tentatively TRBD1 (6 bases). The CDR3 runs 16 residues. The V end lost 1 base, the J end lost 4 bases, and 16 bases lay between the germline ends. Germline V gene sequence: CDR1 KGHSH, CDR2 LQKENI. CDR3 sequence reads: CASSPLTGHRVETQYF. The CDR3 DNA reads as TGTGCCAGCTCACCACTGACGGGACACCGCGTAGAGACCCAGTACTTC.